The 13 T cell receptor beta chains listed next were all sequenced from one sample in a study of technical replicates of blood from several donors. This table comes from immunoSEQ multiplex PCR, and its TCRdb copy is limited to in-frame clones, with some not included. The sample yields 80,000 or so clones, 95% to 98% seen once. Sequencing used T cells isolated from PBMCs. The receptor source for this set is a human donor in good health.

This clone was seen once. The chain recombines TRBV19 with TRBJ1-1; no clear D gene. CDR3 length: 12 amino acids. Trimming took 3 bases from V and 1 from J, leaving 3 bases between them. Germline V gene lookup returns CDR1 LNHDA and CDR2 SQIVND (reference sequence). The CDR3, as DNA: TGTGCCAGTAGTATCTCGAACACTGAAGCTTTCTTT. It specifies CASSISNTEAFF.

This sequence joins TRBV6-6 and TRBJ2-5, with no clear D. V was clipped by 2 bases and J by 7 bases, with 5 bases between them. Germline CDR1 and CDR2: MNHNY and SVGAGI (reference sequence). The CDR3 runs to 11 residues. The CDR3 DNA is TGTGCCAGCAGTTACCTCTGGACCCAGTACTTC. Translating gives CASSYLWTQYF.

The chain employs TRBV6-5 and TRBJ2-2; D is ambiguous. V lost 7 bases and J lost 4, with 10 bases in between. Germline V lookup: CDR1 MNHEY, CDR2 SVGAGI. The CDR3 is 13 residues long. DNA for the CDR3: TGTGCCAGCAAAGCAGGAACCACCGGGGAGCTGTTTTTT. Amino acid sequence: CASKAGTTGELFF.

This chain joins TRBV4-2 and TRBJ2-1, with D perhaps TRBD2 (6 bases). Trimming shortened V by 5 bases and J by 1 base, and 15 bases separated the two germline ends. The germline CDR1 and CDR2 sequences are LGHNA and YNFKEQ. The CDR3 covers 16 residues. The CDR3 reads CASSRRGSGSYNEQFF. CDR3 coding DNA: TGTGCCAGCAGCAGGAGGGGATCCGGTTCCTACAATGAGCAGTTCTTC.

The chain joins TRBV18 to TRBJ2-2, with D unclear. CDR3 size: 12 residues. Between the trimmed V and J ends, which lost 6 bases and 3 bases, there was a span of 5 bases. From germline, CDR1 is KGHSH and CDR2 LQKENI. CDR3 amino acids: CASSPYTGELFF. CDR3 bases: TGTGCCAGCTCTCCCTACACCGGGGAGCTGTTTTTT.

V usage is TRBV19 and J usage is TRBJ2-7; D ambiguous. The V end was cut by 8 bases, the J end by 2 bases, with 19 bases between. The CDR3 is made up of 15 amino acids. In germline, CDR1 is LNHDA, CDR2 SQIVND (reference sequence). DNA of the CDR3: TGTGCCAGTGCCCCCGGGTTCGATATTACCTACGAGCAGTACTTC. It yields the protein CASAPGFDITYEQYF. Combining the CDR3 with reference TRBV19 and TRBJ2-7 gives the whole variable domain DGGITQSPKYLFRKEGQNVTLSCEQNLNHDAMYWYRQDPGQGLRLIYYSQIVNDFQKGDIAEGYSVSREKKESFPLTVTSAQKNPTAFYLCASAPGFDITYEQYFGPGTRLTVT.

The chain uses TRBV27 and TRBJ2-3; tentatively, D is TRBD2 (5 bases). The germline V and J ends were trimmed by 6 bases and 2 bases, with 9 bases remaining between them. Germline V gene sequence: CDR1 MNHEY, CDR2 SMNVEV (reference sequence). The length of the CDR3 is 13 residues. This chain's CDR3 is CASRLDYTDTQYF. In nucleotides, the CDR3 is TGTGCCAGCAGATTAGACTACACAGATACGCAGTATTTT.

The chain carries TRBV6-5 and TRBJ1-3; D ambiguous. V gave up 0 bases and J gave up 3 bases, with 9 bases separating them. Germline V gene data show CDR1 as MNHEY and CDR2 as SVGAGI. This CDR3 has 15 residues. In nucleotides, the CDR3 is TGTGCCAGCAGTTACTCGAAACACCTTGGAAACACCATATATTTT. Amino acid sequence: CASSYSKHLGNTIYF.

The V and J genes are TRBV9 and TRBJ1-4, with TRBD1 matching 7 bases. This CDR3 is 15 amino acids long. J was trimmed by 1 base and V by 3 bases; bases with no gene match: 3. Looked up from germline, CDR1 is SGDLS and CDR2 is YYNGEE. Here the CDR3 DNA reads TGTGCCAGCAGCGCGCAGGGGGTAACTAATGAAAAACTGTTTTTT. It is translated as CASSAQGVTNEKLFF.

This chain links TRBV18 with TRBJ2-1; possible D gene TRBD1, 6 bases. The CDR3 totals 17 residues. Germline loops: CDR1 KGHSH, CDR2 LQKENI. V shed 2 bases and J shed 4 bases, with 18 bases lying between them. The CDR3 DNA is TGTGCCAGCTCACCATATTGGGCAGAGGGGGTTTACAATGAGCAGTTCTTC. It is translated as CASSPYWAEGVYNEQFF. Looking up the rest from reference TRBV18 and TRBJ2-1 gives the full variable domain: NAGVMQNPRHLVRRRGQEARLRCSPMKGHSHVYWYRQLPEEGLKFMVYLQKENIIDESGMPKERFSAEFPKEGPSILRIQQVVRGDSAAYFCASSPYWAEGVYNEQFFGPGTRLTVL.

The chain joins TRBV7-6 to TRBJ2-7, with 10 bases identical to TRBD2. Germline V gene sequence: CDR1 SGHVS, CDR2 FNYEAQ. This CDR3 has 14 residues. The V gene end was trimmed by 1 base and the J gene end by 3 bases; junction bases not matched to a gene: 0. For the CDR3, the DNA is TGTGCCAGCAGCTTAGAGCGGGAGGGCTACGAGCAGTACTTC. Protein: CASSLEREGYEQYF.

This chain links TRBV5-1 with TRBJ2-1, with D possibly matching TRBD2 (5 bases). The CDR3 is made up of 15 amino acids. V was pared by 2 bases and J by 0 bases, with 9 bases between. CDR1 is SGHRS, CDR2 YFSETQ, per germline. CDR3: CASSFMGSSYNEQFF. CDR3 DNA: TGCGCCAGCAGCTTCATGGGGAGCTCCTACAATGAGCAGTTCTTC.

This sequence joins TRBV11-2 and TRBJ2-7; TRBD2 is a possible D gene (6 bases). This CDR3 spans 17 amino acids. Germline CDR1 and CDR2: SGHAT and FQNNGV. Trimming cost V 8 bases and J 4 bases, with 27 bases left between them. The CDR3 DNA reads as TGTGCCAGCGGCGAACGAGAACCTACCGGGAGAATATACGAGCAGTACTTC. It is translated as CASGEREPTGRIYEQYF.